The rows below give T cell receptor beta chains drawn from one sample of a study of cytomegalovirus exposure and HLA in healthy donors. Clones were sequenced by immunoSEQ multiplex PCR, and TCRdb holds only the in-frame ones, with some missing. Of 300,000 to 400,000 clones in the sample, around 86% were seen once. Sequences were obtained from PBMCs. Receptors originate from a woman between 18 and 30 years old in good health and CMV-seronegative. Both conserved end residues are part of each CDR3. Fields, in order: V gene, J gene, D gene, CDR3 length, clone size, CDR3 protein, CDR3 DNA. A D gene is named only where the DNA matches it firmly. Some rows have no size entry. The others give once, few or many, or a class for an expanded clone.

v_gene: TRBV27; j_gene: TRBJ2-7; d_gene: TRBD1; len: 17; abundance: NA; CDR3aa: CASRPYRTGQGAKEQYF; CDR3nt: TGTGCCAGCAGACCTTACAGGACGGGACAGGGGGCGAAAGAGCAGTACTTC
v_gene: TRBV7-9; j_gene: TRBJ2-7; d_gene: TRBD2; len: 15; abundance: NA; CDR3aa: CASSPPTSAPYEQYF; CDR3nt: TGTGCCAGCAGCCCGCCGACTAGCGCGCCCTACGAGCAGTACTTC
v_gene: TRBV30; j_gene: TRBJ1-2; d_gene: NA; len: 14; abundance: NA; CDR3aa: CAWVGQSFNYGYTF; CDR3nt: TGTGCCTGGGTGGGGCAGTCCTTTAACTATGGCTACACCTTC
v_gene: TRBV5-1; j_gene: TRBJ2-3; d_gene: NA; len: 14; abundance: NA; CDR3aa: CASSSTAGIDTQYF; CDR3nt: TGCGCCAGCAGCTCTACTGCGGGGATAGATACGCAGTATTTT
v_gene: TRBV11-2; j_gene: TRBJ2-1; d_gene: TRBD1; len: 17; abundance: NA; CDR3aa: CASSSPWAGQGYNEQFF; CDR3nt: TGTGCCAGCAGCTCTCCCTGGGCGGGACAGGGATACAATGAGCAGTTCTTC
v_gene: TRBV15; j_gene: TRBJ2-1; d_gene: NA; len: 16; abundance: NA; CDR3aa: CATSRDGGPGDNEQFF; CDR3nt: TGTGCCACCAGCAGAGATGGAGGCCCCGGGGACAATGAGCAGTTCTTC
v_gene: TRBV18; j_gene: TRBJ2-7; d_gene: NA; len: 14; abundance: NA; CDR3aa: CASSPTGGDYEQYF; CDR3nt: TGTGCCAGCTCACCAACAGGGGGGGACTACGAGCAGTACTTC
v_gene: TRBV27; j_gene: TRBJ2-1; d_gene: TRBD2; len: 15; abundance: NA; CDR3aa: CASSWGGPSYNEQFF; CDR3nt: TGTGCCAGCAGTTGGGGAGGGCCCTCCTACAATGAGCAGTTCTTC
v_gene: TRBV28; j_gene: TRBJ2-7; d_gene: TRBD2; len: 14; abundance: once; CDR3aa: CASSKGLVGYEQYF; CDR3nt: TGTGCCAGCAGTAAAGGACTAGTAGGGTACGAGCAGTACTTC
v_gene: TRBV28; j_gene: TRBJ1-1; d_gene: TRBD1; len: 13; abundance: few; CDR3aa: CASRGDRGIGAFF; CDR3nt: TGTGCCAGCAGAGGGGACAGGGGAATAGGAGCTTTCTTT
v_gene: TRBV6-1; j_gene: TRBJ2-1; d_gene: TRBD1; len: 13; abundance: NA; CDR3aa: CASRTGADNEQFF; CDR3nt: TGTGCCAGCAGGACAGGGGCGGACAATGAGCAGTTCTTC
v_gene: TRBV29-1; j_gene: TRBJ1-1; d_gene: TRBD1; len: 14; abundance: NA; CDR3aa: CSVGGPGQGTEAFF; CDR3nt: TGCAGCGTTGGCGGGCCGGGACAGGGGACTGAAGCTTTCTTT
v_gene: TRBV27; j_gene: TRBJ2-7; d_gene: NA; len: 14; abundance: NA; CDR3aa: CASSFATGSHEQYF; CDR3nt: TGTGCCAGCAGTTTCGCCACCGGGAGCCACGAGCAGTACTTC
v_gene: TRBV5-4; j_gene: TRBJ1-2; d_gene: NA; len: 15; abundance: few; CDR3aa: CASSKEFQANYGYTF; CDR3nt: TGTGCCAGCAGCAAGGAATTCCAGGCCAACTATGGCTACACCTTC